Listed below are T cell receptor beta chains from one sample, sequenced in a study of cytomegalovirus exposure and HLA in healthy donors. Here immunoSEQ multiplex PCR was the method, and the copy in TCRdb shows in-frame clones only, minus some. Found here are fewer than 200,000 clones, about four fifths of them singletons; the top ten hold 13% to 15%. Sequenced material: PBMCs. Source of these receptors: a woman younger than 45 in good health and CMV-seropositive. The CDR3 runs from the conserved cysteine through the conserved F or W. D genes are given only for firm matches. A clone size is listed for some rows: how often the clone was seen (once, few, many), or a class if it is expanded.

d_call: -
j_call: TRBJ2-1
v_call: TRBV9
clone_size: once
cdr3_nt: TGTGCCAGCAGCGTGGGGGGAAGAAATGAGCAGTTCTTC
cdr3_aa: CASSVGGRNEQFF

d_call: TRBD1
j_call: TRBJ2-5
v_call: TRBV6-5
clone_size: -
cdr3_nt: TGTGCCAGCAGCATTAACAGGGGGCAGGAGACCCAGTACTTC
cdr3_aa: CASSINRGQETQYF

d_call: TRBD2
j_call: TRBJ2-3
v_call: TRBV5-6
clone_size: -
cdr3_nt: TGTGCCAGCAGCTTGAGAGGGACTAGCGGCTGGGCAGATACGCAGTATTTT
cdr3_aa: CASSLRGTSGWADTQYF

d_call: -
j_call: TRBJ2-1
v_call: TRBV7-9
clone_size: -
cdr3_nt: TGTGCCAGCAGCCCCCAGCGACCCGGGGGGCACAATGAGCAGTTCTTC
cdr3_aa: CASSPQRPGGHNEQFF

d_call: -
j_call: TRBJ2-5
v_call: TRBV11-2
clone_size: -
cdr3_nt: TGTGCCAGCAGCTTTGGGGGGAGAGGAGAGACCCAGTACTTC
cdr3_aa: CASSFGGRGETQYF

d_call: -
j_call: TRBJ2-2
v_call: TRBV30
clone_size: few
cdr3_nt: TGTGCCTGGAGTCTGGGGGGTACCGGGGAGCTGTTTTTT
cdr3_aa: CAWSLGGTGELFF

d_call: TRBD1
j_call: TRBJ2-5
v_call: TRBV2
clone_size: few
cdr3_nt: TGTGCCAGCAACCGGGACAGGGGCACAGAGACCCAGTACTTC
cdr3_aa: CASNRDRGTETQYF

d_call: -
j_call: TRBJ2-7
v_call: TRBV27
clone_size: -
cdr3_nt: TGTGCCAGCAGTTTATCTGGCCTGGGCTACGAGCAGTACTTC
cdr3_aa: CASSLSGLGYEQYF

d_call: -
j_call: TRBJ2-7
v_call: TRBV28
clone_size: -
cdr3_nt: TGTGCCAGCACCCTTGGTGGAGGGGGCCTAGGAGGTTGGATGGGGTACGAGCAGTACTTC
cdr3_aa: CASTLGGGGLGGWMGYEQYF

d_call: -
j_call: TRBJ2-4
v_call: TRBV13
clone_size: few
cdr3_nt: TGTGCCAGCAGCTTTGAGGTAGCCAAAAACATTCAGTACTTC
cdr3_aa: CASSFEVAKNIQYF

d_call: -
j_call: TRBJ1-2
v_call: TRBV5-4
clone_size: -
cdr3_nt: TGTGCCAGCAGCTTGGACAGGGTTTCCTATGGCTACACCTTC
cdr3_aa: CASSLDRVSYGYTF

d_call: TRBD1
j_call: TRBJ2-7
v_call: TRBV6-1
clone_size: -
cdr3_nt: TGTGCCAGCAGGACAGGGGCCCCATACGAGCAGTACTTC
cdr3_aa: CASRTGAPYEQYF

d_call: TRBD2
j_call: TRBJ2-7
v_call: TRBV7-9
clone_size: -
cdr3_nt: TGTGCCAGCAGCGGGACTAGCGCGAAGACCAACTTC
cdr3_aa: CASSGTSAKTNF

d_call: -
j_call: TRBJ1-1
v_call: TRBV19
clone_size: -
cdr3_nt: TGTGCCAGTAGGGGGCAGATCGTTACTAAGAACACTGAAGCTTTCTTT
cdr3_aa: CASRGQIVTKNTEAFF

d_call: TRBD2
j_call: TRBJ2-1
v_call: TRBV27
clone_size: -
cdr3_nt: TGTGCCAGCAGGCCAGAGGGGGGCGGGAGGCCCTACAATGAGCAGTTCTTC
cdr3_aa: CASRPEGGGRPYNEQFF

d_call: -
j_call: TRBJ2-4
v_call: TRBV28
clone_size: -
cdr3_nt: TGTGCCAGCAGGATCGCAGGGGAGACCAAAAACATTCAGTACTTC
cdr3_aa: CASRIAGETKNIQYF

d_call: TRBD1
j_call: TRBJ2-4
v_call: TRBV4-1
clone_size: few
cdr3_nt: TGCGCCAGCAGCCGGACAGGGGGCATTCAGTACTTC
cdr3_aa: CASSRTGGIQYF